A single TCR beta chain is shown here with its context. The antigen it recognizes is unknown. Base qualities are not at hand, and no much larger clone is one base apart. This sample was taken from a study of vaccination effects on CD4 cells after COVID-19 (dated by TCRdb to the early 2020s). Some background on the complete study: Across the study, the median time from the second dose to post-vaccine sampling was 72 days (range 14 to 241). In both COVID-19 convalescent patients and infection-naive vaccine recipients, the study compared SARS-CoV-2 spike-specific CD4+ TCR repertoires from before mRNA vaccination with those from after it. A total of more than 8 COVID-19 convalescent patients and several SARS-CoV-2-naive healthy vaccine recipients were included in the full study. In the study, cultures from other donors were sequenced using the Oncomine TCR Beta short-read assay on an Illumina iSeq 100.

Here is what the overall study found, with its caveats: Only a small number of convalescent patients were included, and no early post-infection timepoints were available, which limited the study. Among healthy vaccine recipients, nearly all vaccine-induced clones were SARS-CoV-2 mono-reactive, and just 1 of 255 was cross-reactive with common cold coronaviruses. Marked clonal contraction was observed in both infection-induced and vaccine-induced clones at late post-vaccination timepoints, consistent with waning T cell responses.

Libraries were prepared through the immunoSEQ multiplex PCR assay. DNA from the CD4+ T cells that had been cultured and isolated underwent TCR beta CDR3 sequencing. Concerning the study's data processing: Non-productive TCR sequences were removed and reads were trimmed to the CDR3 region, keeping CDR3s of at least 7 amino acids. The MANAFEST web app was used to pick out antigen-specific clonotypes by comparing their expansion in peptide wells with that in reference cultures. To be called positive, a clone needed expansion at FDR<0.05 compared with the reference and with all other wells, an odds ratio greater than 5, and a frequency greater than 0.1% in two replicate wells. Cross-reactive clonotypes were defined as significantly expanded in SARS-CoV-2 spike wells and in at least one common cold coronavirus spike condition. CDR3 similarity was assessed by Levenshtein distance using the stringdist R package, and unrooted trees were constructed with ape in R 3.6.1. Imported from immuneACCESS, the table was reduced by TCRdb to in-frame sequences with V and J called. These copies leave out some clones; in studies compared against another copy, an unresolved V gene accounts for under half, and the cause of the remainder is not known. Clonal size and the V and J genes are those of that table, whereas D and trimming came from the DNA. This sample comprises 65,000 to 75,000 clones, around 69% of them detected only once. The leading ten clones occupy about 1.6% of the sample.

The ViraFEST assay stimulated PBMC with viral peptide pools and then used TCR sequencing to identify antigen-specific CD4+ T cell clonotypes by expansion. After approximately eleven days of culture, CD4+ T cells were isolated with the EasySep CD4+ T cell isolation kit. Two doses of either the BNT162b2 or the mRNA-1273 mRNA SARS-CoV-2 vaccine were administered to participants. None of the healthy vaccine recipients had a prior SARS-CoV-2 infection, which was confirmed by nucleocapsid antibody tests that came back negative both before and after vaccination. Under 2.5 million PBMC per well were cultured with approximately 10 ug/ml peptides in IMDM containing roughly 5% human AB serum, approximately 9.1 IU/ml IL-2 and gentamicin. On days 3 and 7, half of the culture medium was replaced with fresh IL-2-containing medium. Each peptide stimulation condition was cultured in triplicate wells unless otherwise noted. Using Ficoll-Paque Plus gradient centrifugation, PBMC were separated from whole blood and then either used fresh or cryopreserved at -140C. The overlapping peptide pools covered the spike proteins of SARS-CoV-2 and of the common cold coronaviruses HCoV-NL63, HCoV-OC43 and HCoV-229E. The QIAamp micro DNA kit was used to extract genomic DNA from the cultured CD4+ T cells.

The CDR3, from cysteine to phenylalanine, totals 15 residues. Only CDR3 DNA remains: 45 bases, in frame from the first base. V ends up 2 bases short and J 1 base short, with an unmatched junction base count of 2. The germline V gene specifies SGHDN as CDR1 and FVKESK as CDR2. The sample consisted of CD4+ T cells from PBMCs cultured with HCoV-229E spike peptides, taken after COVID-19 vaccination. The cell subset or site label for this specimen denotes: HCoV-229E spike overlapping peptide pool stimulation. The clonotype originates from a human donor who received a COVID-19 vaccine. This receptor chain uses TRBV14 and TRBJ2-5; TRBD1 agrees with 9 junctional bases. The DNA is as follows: TGTGCCAGCAGCCAAAACAGGGGGCTCCAAGAGACCCAGTACTTC. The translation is CASSQNRGLQETQYF. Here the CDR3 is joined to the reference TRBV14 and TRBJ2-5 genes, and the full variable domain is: EAGVTQFPSHSVIEKGQTVTLRCDPISGHDNLYWYRRVMGKEIKFLLHFVKESKQDESGMPNNRFLAERTGGTYSTLKVQPAELEDSGVYFCASSQNRGLQETQYFGPGTRLLVL.